This T cell receptor beta chain was identified during a study of blood T cell repertoires in COVID-19. V was pared by 2 bases and J by 0 bases, with 4 bases of the junction left unmatched. CDR3 size: 16 residues. CDR1 is KGHSH, CDR2 LQKENI, per germline. Data came from immunoSEQ multiplex PCR; TCRdb stores just in-frame clones and leaves some out. This sample has under 450,000 clones, with 90% to 95% found just once. The chain carries TRBV18 and TRBJ1-3; the match to TRBD1 covers 7 bases. The sample taken for sequencing was PBMCs or T cells enriched from blood (not recorded which). The clonotype was recovered from a woman aged 40 to 49 who had been exposed to COVID-19. CDR3 bases: TGTGCCAGCTCACCAGAGGCAGGGGGCTCTGGAAACACCATATATTTT. Translation: CASSPEAGGSGNTIYF.